This T cell receptor beta chain was obtained from a study of identical twins. TCRdb reprocessed the 5' RACE reads with MiXCR, giving one entry per CDR3 protein. Of 250,000 or so distinct CDR3 sequences listed, around 8.3% are singletons. With no exceptions, donors were healthy Caucasians. This clonotype has just a few counts. Its target is unknown. The study, taken as a whole, reports: Zero-insertion analyses were open to partial confounding by invariant MAIT and iNKT cells. Conclusions were based on cross-sectional statistical analysis, without following the same donors. High-abundance cord blood beta clonotypes had fewer insertions; memory repertoires showed none.

The germline gives CDR1 MDHEN, CDR2 SYDVKM. Trimming cost V 6 bases and J 5 bases, with 22 bases left between them. The CDR3 is 16 residues long. This sample also appeared in a second study, on yellow fever vaccine responses in identical twins.

The chain combines TRBV28 with TRBJ2-5; D may be TRBD2 (5 bases). The sequence was collected from a woman aged 18-30 years in good health. The sequenced sample was CD8+ T cells sorted from blood. CDR3 DNA: TGTGCCAGCAGCGCCTCCCAAATACTAGTACTGGAGACCCAGTACTTC. It is translated as CASSASQILVLETQYF.